This T cell receptor (beta chain) was recovered during a study of PD-L1 blockade in urothelial cancer. About the research overall: When patients started atezolizumab around 2014, it was given at 1,200 mg intravenously every 3 weeks. A median blood sample held roughly 150,000 T cells and tens of thousands of unique TCRs.

Each individual provided 1 to 8 samples (taken pretreatment and on-treatment). This CDR3 spans 16 amino acids. The V segment lost 7 bases and the J segment 1 base; nucleotides outside the gene matches: 9. Germline V CDR1 and CDR2: MNHEY, SMNVEV (reference sequence). Method: immunoSEQ multiplex PCR; TCRdb's copy keeps in-frame clones and lacks some. The sample records 30,000 to 40,000 clones, around four fifths being singletons. This chain joins TRBV27 and TRBJ2-4; 8 bases map to TRBD1. This specimen was PBMCs, taken around atezolizumab (anti-PD-L1) treatment. The TCR sequence derives from a man aged 60-69 years with urothelial cancer. The CDR3 reads CASTPGTGLAKNIQYF. The CDR3, as DNA: TGTGCCAGCACTCCCGGGACAGGACTTGCCAAAAACATTCAGTACTTC.